The 10 T cell receptor beta chains given below trace back to one sample, sequenced in a study of beta chain features in type 1 diabetes. Sequenced material consisted of expressed TCRB transcripts (all of the isolated RNA was reverse transcribed). Sequencing was performed with immunoSEQ multiplex PCR; in TCRdb, only in-frame clones are kept and a portion is missing. The data hold 900,000 or so clones, with 17% observed a single time. Sample: naive CD4+ T cells from blood. The receptors shown here come from a woman in her late teens or twenties in good health.

This clone has more than one count but fewer than ten. V and J are TRBV6-5 and TRBJ1-1; D is perhaps TRBD1 (5 bases). CDR3 length equals 16 residues. CDR1 and CDR2 from the germline V gene are MNHEY and SVGAGI. Trimming removed 0 bases from V and 5 bases from J, with 16 bases in between. The chain's CDR3 is CASSYSTVGTGTEAFF. The CDR3 nucleotides are TGTGCCAGCAGTTACTCGACGGTCGGAACAGGTACTGAAGCTTTCTTT.

The V call is TRBV5-1, the J call TRBJ2-3; D remains ambiguous. This CDR3 is built from 14 residues. Germline lookup yields CDR1 SGHRS and CDR2 YFSETQ. V lost 4 bases and J 4 bases, leaving 13 bases between the germline ends. CDR3 loop: CASSPGLDPDTQYF. The CDR3 nucleotides are TGCGCCAGCAGCCCGGGCCTGGACCCAGATACGCAGTATTTT.

The rearrangement uses TRBV28 and TRBJ1-1; a weak D match, TRBD1 (6 bases). Germline V lookup: CDR1 MDHEN, CDR2 SYDVKM. V lost 7 bases and J lost 4, with 13 bases in between. The CDR3 length is 13 residues. Here the CDR3 reads CASNVGGSTEAFF. As DNA, the CDR3 is TGTGCCAGCAATGTAGGGGGTAGCACTGAAGCTTTCTTT.

V usage is TRBV11-2 and J usage is TRBJ2-3; no definite D call. In germline, CDR1 is SGHAT, CDR2 FQNNGV. Trimming cost V 1 base and J 2 bases, with 7 bases left between them. The CDR3 runs to 14 residues. The CDR3 loop reads CASSLAVHTDTQYF. The CDR3, as DNA: TGTGCCAGCAGCTTAGCGGTACACACAGATACGCAGTATTTT.

The chain combines TRBV7-9 with TRBJ1-1, with D perhaps matching TRBD1 (5 bases). Germline CDR1 is SEHNR and CDR2 is FQNEAQ (reference sequence). Trimming removed 5 bases at V and 7 bases at J, with 20 bases between. The CDR3 runs 15 residues. Here the CDR3 reads CASSHRLRGRGEAFF. The CDR3 nucleotides are TGTGCCAGCAGCCACCGGTTGAGGGGTCGTGGTGAAGCTTTCTTT.

CDR3 region: CASTPGTPPGEQYF. The CDR3 nucleotides read TGTGCCAGCACCCCCGGGACTCCACCGGGGGAGCAGTACTTC. The chain carries TRBV28 and TRBJ2-7; a weak D match, TRBD2 (6 bases). V was shortened by 7 bases and J by 7 bases, with 20 bases between the two germline ends. The CDR3 is made up of 14 amino acids. Germline-derived CDR1 and CDR2 are MDHEN and SYDVKM.

The sample holds one count of this clone. V gene TRBV18 combines with J gene TRBJ2-5, with no clear D. The CDR3 has 15 amino acids. Trimming removed 2 bases from V and 3 bases from J, with 13 bases in between. Germline V gene lookup returns CDR1 KGHSH and CDR2 LQKENI. The CDR3 sequence: CASSPRPRTEETQYF. DNA of the CDR3: TGTGCCAGCTCACCAAGGCCCAGGACGGAAGAGACCCAGTACTTC.

This clone has just a few counts. The V call is TRBV4-1, the J call TRBJ2-1; 11 bases line up with TRBD2. CDR1 and CDR2 from the germline V gene are MGHRA and YSYEKL. Unmatched junction bases numbered 5, after V lost 1 base and J lost 6 bases. CDR3 length: 16 amino acids. The CDR3 DNA reads as TGCGCCAGCAGCCAAGGACTAGCGGGATTCCTCAATGAGCAGTTCTTC. Its translation is CASSQGLAGFLNEQFF.

Here the CDR3 reads CASSRSDKNYEQYF. The CDR3 DNA follows: TGTGCCAGCAGCCGATCCGACAAGAACTACGAGCAGTACTTC. V gene TRBV7-2 combines with J gene TRBJ2-7, with D hard to call. Trimming removed 5 bases at V and 3 bases at J, with 14 bases between. The germline V gene has CDR1 SGHTA and CDR2 FQGNSA. The CDR3 totals 14 residues.

This clone was seen only a few times. The sample holds other DNA sequences that translate to the same CDR3. V gene TRBV7-9 combines with J gene TRBJ1-5, with D possibly TRBD1 on 5 matching bases. CDR1 is SEHNR and CDR2 is FQNEAQ in the germline V gene (reference sequence). V dropped 1 base and J dropped 7 bases, with 14 bases sitting between them. This CDR3 region has 15 residues. CDR3 nucleotides: TGTGCCAGCAGCTTAGGAGGGGAGGGAAACCAGCCCCAGCATTTT. It codes for CASSLGGEGNQPQHF.